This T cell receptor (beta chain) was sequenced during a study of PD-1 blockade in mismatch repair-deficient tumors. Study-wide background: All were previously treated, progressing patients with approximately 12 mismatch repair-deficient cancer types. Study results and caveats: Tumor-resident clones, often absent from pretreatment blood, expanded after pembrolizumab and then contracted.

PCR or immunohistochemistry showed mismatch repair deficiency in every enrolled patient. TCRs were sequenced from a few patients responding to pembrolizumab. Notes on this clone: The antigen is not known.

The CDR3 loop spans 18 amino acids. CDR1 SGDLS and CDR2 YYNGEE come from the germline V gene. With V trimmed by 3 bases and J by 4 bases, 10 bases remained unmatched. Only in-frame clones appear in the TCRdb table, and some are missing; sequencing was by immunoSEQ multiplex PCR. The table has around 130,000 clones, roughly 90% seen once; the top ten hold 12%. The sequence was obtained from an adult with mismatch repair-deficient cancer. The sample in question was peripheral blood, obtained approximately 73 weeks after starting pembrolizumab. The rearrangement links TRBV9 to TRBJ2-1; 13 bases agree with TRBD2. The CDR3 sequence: CASSETRTSGSGYNEQFF. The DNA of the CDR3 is TGTGCCAGCAGCGAGACCAGGACTAGCGGGAGCGGGTACAATGAGCAGTTCTTC.